The 18 T cell receptor beta chains below were found in one sample sequenced in a study of regulatory T cells in long-lasting Graves disease (dated by TCRdb to about 2021). Libraries came from multiplex PCR. The sample was run on an Illumina HiSeq 4000. TCR beta libraries were built with iRepertoire HTBI primers and Arm-PCR amplification of CDR3 regions. Clones were called with MiXCR by TCRdb after fastp trimmed the public reads at Q25, and only in-frame beta chains were retained. Every CDR3 protein is listed once, alongside the most common genes and DNA of its rows. The sample contains under 700,000 distinct CDR3 sequences, approximately 16% of them found a single time. The ten largest make up just under 25% of the sample. The time point label on this specimen signifies: newly diagnosed GD, antithyroid drugs for less than 3 months. For both TCR sequencing and RNA sequencing, RNA was extracted from PBMCs using TRIzol.

This sample was also put to use in a study of T cells in Graves' hyperthyroidism and ophthalmopathy.

Sequenced material: peripheral blood mononuclear cells (PBMCs), taken at new diagnosis, from a patient treated with antithyroid drugs. The receptor set was obtained from a woman aged 35-60 years with Graves disease. Donor details come from another sample of the same person, matched by shared clones.

This chain joins TRBV5-1 and TRBJ2-3; the D is unclear. Germline V gives CDR1 SGHRS, CDR2 YFSETQ. Trimming removed 3 bases from V and 2 bases from J, with 7 bases in between. The CDR3 has 13 amino acids. The CDR3 is CASSWGLTDTQYF. The DNA for the CDR3 is TGCGCCAGCAGCTGGGGTCTCACAGATACGCAGTATTTT.

Ten or more counts support this clonotype. The V gene is TRBV10-1, the J gene TRBJ1-1, with 11 bases aligning to TRBD1. Unmatched junction bases numbered 0, after V lost 0 bases and J lost 3 bases. CDR3 length equals 15 residues. Germline V gene data show CDR1 as WNHNN and CDR2 as SYGVQD (reference sequence). The CDR3: CASSESGQGDTEAFF. The DNA of the CDR3 is TGCGCCAGCAGTGAGTCGGGACAGGGGGACACTGAAGCTTTCTTT.

This clonotype was observed many times. The rearrangement joins TRBV7-9 to TRBJ2-5, with D unresolved. Germline V gives CDR1 SEHNR, CDR2 FQNEAQ (reference sequence). The CDR3 has 10 amino acids. Trimming cost V 8 bases and J 2 bases, with 3 bases left between them. The CDR3 reads CASHQETQYF. CDR3 nucleotide sequence: TGTGCCAGCCATCAAGAGACCCAGTACTTC. Together with reference TRBV7-9 and TRBJ2-5, the CDR3 gives the full variable domain: DTGVSQNPRHKITKRGQNVTFRCDPISEHNRLYWYRQTLGQGPEFLTYFQNEAQLEKSRLLSDRFSAERPKGSFSTLEIQRTEQGDSAMYLCASHQETQYFGPGTRLLVL.

This clonotype was recorded many times. The rearrangement joins TRBV11-2 to TRBJ2-2, with D tentatively TRBD1 or TRBD2 (5 bases each). Trimming cost V 0 bases and J 6 bases, with 8 bases left between them. Germline V lookup: CDR1 SGHAT, CDR2 FQNNGV. CDR3 size: 14 residues. In DNA form, the CDR3 reads TGTGCCAGCAGCTTAGAGTGGGGGTCCGGGGAGCTGTTTTTT. Protein sequence: CASSLEWGSGELFF.

The chain uses TRBV18 and TRBJ2-7; D tentatively fits TRBD1 or TRBD2 (5 bases each). Germline V gives CDR1 KGHSH, CDR2 LQKENI. Deletions cut 5 bases from V and 1 base from J, with 18 bases between. The length of the CDR3 is 16 residues. In DNA form, the CDR3 reads TGTGCCAGCTCAGCAATCTCAGGGAGTGAGTCCTACGAGCAGTACTTC. Translation gives CASSAISGSESYEQYF.

V and J are TRBV6-9 and TRBJ2-6; D is possibly TRBD2 (5 bases). This CDR3 spans 17 amino acids. The V gene's germline CDR1 is MNHGY and CDR2 SVAAGI. Trimming took off 4 bases at V and 2 bases at J, with 15 bases between the two ends. The CDR3 region is CASSFPGWLAGANVLTF. The CDR3 DNA reads TGTGCCAGCAGTTTCCCGGGATGGCTGGCTGGGGCCAACGTCCTGACTTTC.

This clonotype was counted at least ten times. The rearrangement uses TRBV28 and TRBJ2-1; D is ambiguous. CDR1 is MDHEN, CDR2 SYDVKM, per germline. CDR3 size: 15 residues. V gave up 7 bases and J gave up 3 bases, with 16 bases separating them. In nucleotides, the CDR3 is TGTGCCAGCACCCAAAACGTGGCCAGCTACAATGAGCAGTTCTTC. Translated: CASTQNVASYNEQFF.

Many counts were recorded for this clonotype. V is TRBV2 and J is TRBJ2-1, with D perhaps TRBD1 or TRBD2 (5 bases each). CDR1 and CDR2 (germline): SNHLY, FYNNEI. The CDR3 is 16 amino acids. V lost 0 bases, J lost 3 bases, and 12 bases lay in between. The CDR3 nucleotides are TGTGCCAGCAGTGAAGCCGGGGCGGCTTTCTACAATGAGCAGTTCTTC. It codes for CASSEAGAAFYNEQFF.

Ten or more counts support this clonotype. J is TRBJ1-2 and V is TRBV3-1; possible D gene TRBD1, 6 bases. The CDR3 contains 16 residues. Trimming took off 4 bases at V and 2 bases at J, with 17 bases between the two ends. The germline gives CDR1 LGHDT, CDR2 YNNKEL (reference sequence). CDR3 nucleotide sequence: TGTGCCAGCAGCCCCTGGGGGGCCGAGAGGAACTATGGCTACACCTTC. This gives the protein CASSPWGAERNYGYTF. Full variable domain (rest looked up from reference TRBV3-1 and TRBJ1-2): DTAVSQTPKYLVTQMGNDKSIKCEQNLGHDTMYWYKQDSKKFLKIMFSYNNKELIINETVPNRFSPKSPDKAHLNLHINSLELGDSAVYFCASSPWGAERNYGYTFGSGTRLTVV.

In its sample, this clonotype was seen many times. V usage is TRBV6-2 or TRBV6-3 and J usage is TRBJ2-7; 7 bases align to TRBD1. The V and J ends lost 8 bases and 6 bases, in that order; junction bases with no gene match: 19. Germline CDR1 and CDR2: MNHEY and SVGEGT. CDR3 size: 16 residues. In DNA form, the CDR3 reads TGTGCCAGCTGGAGACAGGGAAAGGCCCTGCGTTTCGAGCAGTACTTC. It specifies CASWRQGKALRFEQYF.

This chain uses TRBV7-9 with TRBJ1-4; D is possibly TRBD1 (5 bases). The CDR3 extends over 15 amino acids. Germline CDR1 and CDR2: SEHNR and FQNEAQ (reference sequence). The germline V and J ends were trimmed by 5 bases and 6 bases, with 16 bases remaining between them. CDR3 protein: CASSAGTHYDEKLFF. The DNA for the CDR3 is TGTGCCAGCAGCGCCGGGACTCACTACGATGAAAAACTGTTTTTT.

The chain combines TRBV29-1 with TRBJ1-1; TRBD1 aligns across 9 bases. The length of the CDR3 is 13 residues. Germline V gene lookup returns CDR1 SQVTM and CDR2 ANQGSEA. V trimming: 7 bases; J trimming: 4 bases; junction bases outside the gene matches: 7. CDR3 loop: CSGRQGGITEAFF. The CDR3 bases are TGCAGCGGCAGACAGGGGGGGATCACTGAAGCTTTCTTT.

This clonotype was seen many times. The junction shows a germline mismatch at one end, possibly a read error. The chain is built from TRBV2 and TRBJ1-5; D not certain. The CDR3 is 15 residues long. Germline CDR1 and CDR2: SNHLY and FYNNEI. Here the CDR3 DNA reads TGTGCCCGCAGTGAAGTGGCCGGGGGCAATCAGCCCCAGCATTTT. Its translation is CARSEVAGGNQPQHF.

This clonotype was detected a few times. This sequence joins TRBV4-2 and TRBJ2-2, with D unclear. The V end was cut by 0 bases, the J end by 1 base, with 6 bases between. Germline V gene lookup returns CDR1 LGHNA and CDR2 YNFKEQ. The CDR3 loop spans 15 amino acids. The chain's CDR3 is CASSQDARNTGELFF. Here the CDR3 DNA reads TGTGCCAGCAGCCAAGATGCCAGGAACACCGGGGAGCTGTTTTTT.

This clonotype was counted many times. The chain links TRBV6-1 to TRBJ1-2; 12 bases are shared with TRBD1. The CDR3 has 17 residues. Germline assignment: CDR1 MNHNS and CDR2 SASEGT. V lost 0 bases, J lost 6 bases, and 8 bases stayed unmatched. The CDR3 DNA sequence: TGTGCCAGCAGTGAAGCGGCTCCCGGGACAGGGGGCAATGGCTACACCTTC. Translating gives CASSEAAPGTGGNGYTF.

At least ten counts were recorded for this clonotype. The chain recombines TRBV12-3 or TRBV12-4 with TRBJ2-7, with a possible D match to TRBD2 (7 bases). This CDR3 has 14 amino acids. Trimming took off 6 bases at V and 0 bases at J, with 12 bases between the two ends. The CDR3 coding sequence is TGTGCCAGCAGGTTGGCGGGGGCCTCCTACGAGCAGTACTTC. Residues: CASRLAGASYEQYF.

This clonotype was seen many times. The V and J genes are TRBV12-3 or TRBV12-4 and TRBJ1-2, with D maybe TRBD1 (5 bases). The length of the CDR3 is 15 residues. The V gene lost 6 bases and the J gene lost 1 base, with 15 bases spanning the gap. The DNA of the CDR3 is TGTGCCAGCAGCTCCATCACCGACAGTAACTATGGCTACACCTTC. Translation gives CASSSITDSNYGYTF.

J is TRBJ2-2 and V is TRBV7-9; the D gene is possibly TRBD1 (5 bases). Trimming removed 2 bases from V and 7 bases from J, with 14 bases in between. Germline lookup yields CDR1 SEHNR and CDR2 FQNEAQ (reference sequence). The CDR3 consists of 15 residues. CDR3 nucleotides: TGTGCCAGCAGCTTAACCACAGGATCGGACGGGGAGCTGTTTTTT. Its protein product is CASSLTTGSDGELFF.